There are many counts of the clone carrying this T cell receptor beta chain. Its cognate antigen is unknown. These data come from a study of CD8 T cells in ankylosing spondylitis. Notes on the study in general: What appeared characteristic of ankylosing spondylitis blood was a TCR beta motif of fewer than ten highly homologous variants.

Germline V gives CDR1 ENHRY, CDR2 SYGVKD. This CDR3 spans 12 amino acids. With 11 bases clipped from V and 11 bases from J, the junction kept 9 bases outside the gene matches. TCRdb itself ran the 5' RACE reads through MiXCR, one entry per CDR3 protein. The table includes about 440,000 distinct CDR3 sequences, 15% to 20% detected once. The clonotype was recovered from a male donor with ankylosing spondylitis. The V and J genes are TRBV10-3 and TRBJ1-5; 10 bases are shared with TRBD1. Material for sequencing was blood, either unsorted or a sorted T cell fraction (not recorded which). The CDR3 spells CAVRDRGEAQHF. The CDR3 region has the DNA TGTGCCGTCCGGGACAGGGGCGAGGCCCAGCATTTT.